This T cell receptor beta chain originates from a study of persistence of HIV-infected CD4 T cells. The immunoSEQ assay was version 4, run in survey mode. Sequencing was performed with immunoSEQ multiplex PCR; in TCRdb, only in-frame clones are kept and a portion is missing. The table lists roughly 25,000 clones, around 72% of them singletons, with over 1.5% in the top ten. Germline loops: CDR1 MDHEN, CDR2 SYDVKM. The junction had 4 bases not matched to a gene; V was cut back by 4 bases and J by 2 bases. The CDR3 runs to 15 residues. The stimulus was an HIV-1 Gag 15-mer peptide pool, 0.9 to 1 ug/peptide/mL. Sorting of responding CD4+ T cells relied on upregulated CD40 ligand together with CD69. CD4+ T cell counts exceeded 400 cells/uL; CMV serology was positive. Turning to this clone: No antigen is known for it.

The input for sequencing was CD4+ T cells sorted from PBMCs after roughly 17-hour stimulation, taken from a patient who received antiretroviral therapy. V and J are TRBV28 and TRBJ2-1; the match to TRBD2 covers 8 bases. This receptor was identified in an adult man with HIV who was CMV-seropositive. CDR3 protein: CASSSGGAPYNEQFF. CDR3 in DNA: TGTGCCAGCAGTTCCGGGGGGGCTCCCTACAATGAGCAGTTCTTC. The variable domain in full, with the rest retrieved from reference TRBV28 and TRBJ2-1, is DVKVTQSSRYLVKRTGEKVFLECVQDMDHENMFWYRQDPGLGLRLIYFSYDVKMKEKGDIPEGYSVSREKKERFSLILESASTNQTSMYLCASSSGGAPYNEQFFGPGTRLTVL.